Presented here are 9 T cell receptor beta chains from one specimen sequenced in a study of T-cell memory formation after mild COVID-19. One entry per CDR3 protein results from TCRdb running MiXCR on the 5' RACE reads. This table holds around 530,000 distinct CDR3 sequences, roughly a fifth found once. The sample consisted of PBMCs or a T cell subset sorted from them (not recorded which). These receptors all stem from an adult woman who had mild COVID-19 (a few samples of this study predate the infection). Cell type and time point are not known.

The chain is built from TRBV6-5 and TRBJ1-2, with D possibly matching TRBD1 (5 bases). Trimming shortened V by 2 bases and J by 4 bases, and 8 bases separated the two germline ends. The CDR3 contains 13 residues. Germline assignment: CDR1 MNHEY and CDR2 SVGAGI. The CDR3 region has the DNA TGTGCCAGCAGTTACAAGGGGCTCTATGGCTACACCTTC. It codes for CASSYKGLYGYTF.

The chain carries TRBV27 and TRBJ1-2, with 7 positions matching TRBD1. With 5 bases clipped from V and 5 bases from J, the junction kept 20 bases outside the gene matches. The CDR3 loop spans 18 amino acids. Germline V gene lookup returns CDR1 MNHEY and CDR2 SMNVEV (reference sequence). The CDR3 nucleotides are TGTGCCAGCAGTCCTCCACGGATGGGAGGGGGCGAATCGTATGGCTACACCTTC. This encodes CASSPPRMGGGESYGYTF.

The sample holds a few counts of this clonotype. The V gene is TRBV4-3, the J gene TRBJ2-1; 12 bases agree with TRBD2. Unmatched junction bases numbered 24, after V lost 4 bases and J lost 8 bases. Germline V gives CDR1 LGHNA, CDR2 YSLEER. This CDR3 has 21 residues. The CDR3 bases are TGCGCCAGCAGCCCCTCAGTGGCAATCGGTTTTACTAGCGGGAGGTTGGATGAGCAGTTCTTC. Its translation: CASSPSVAIGFTSGRLDEQFF.

This chain uses TRBV4-2 with TRBJ2-3; no firm D call. In germline, CDR1 is LGHNA, CDR2 YNFKEQ. The CDR3 has 16 residues. The V gene lost 0 bases and the J gene lost 0 bases, with 10 bases spanning the gap. The CDR3: CASSQDLRPSTDTQYF. The CDR3 DNA is TGTGCCAGCAGCCAAGATCTCAGGCCTAGCACAGATACGCAGTATTTT.

This clonotype was seen a handful of times. The chain carries TRBV5-5 and TRBJ1-2, with D possibly matching TRBD1 (6 bases). V lost 5 bases to trimming and J lost 8 bases, with 25 bases between them. Germline CDR1 SGHKS, CDR2 YYEKEE (reference sequence). The CDR3 extends over 16 amino acids. CDR3 amino acids: CASRRDTGTKFEGYTF. The CDR3, as DNA: TGTGCCAGCAGGCGGGACACGGGCACGAAGTTTGAGGGCTACACCTTC. Full variable domain (outside the CDR3, taken from reference TRBV5-5 and TRBJ1-2): DAGVTQSPTHLIKTRGQQVTLRCSPISGHKSVSWYQQVLGQGPQFIFQYYEKEERGRGNFPDRFSARQFPNYSSELNVNALLLGDSALYLCASRRDTGTKFEGYTFGSGTRLTVV.

This chain links TRBV7-9 with TRBJ2-7; TRBD1 is a possible D gene (6 bases). Germline-derived CDR1 and CDR2 are SEHNR and FQNEAQ (reference sequence). V lost 2 bases, J lost 3 bases, and 14 bases lay in between. This CDR3 has 15 residues. This CDR3 is CASSLFSGADYEQYF. The CDR3 DNA sequence: TGTGCCAGCAGCTTATTCTCAGGGGCTGACTACGAGCAGTACTTC.

In this sample, this clonotype turned up a few times. The chain carries TRBV20-1 and TRBJ2-5; D unclear. The V gene's germline CDR1 is DFQATT and CDR2 SNEGSKA (reference sequence). Trimming removed 2 bases at V and 3 bases at J, with 4 bases between. The CDR3 extends over 11 amino acids. In nucleotides, the CDR3 is TGCAGTGCTAGACCTAAAGAGACCCAGTACTTC. Translating it yields CSARPKETQYF.

This clonotype was counted a few times. CDR3 region: CASTTGHNTGELFF. The CDR3 nucleotides read TGTGCCAGCACCACGGGACACAACACCGGGGAGCTGTTTTTT. The V call is TRBV5-5, the J call TRBJ2-2; D might be TRBD1 (6 bases). The CDR3 spans 14 residues. Germline V gives CDR1 SGHKS, CDR2 YYEKEE (reference sequence). V shed 6 bases and J shed 2 bases, with 11 bases lying between them.

This clonotype was recorded a few times. The chain uses TRBV12-3 or TRBV12-4 and TRBJ2-7, with D possibly matching TRBD1 (5 bases). V lost 3 bases and J 3 bases, leaving 12 bases between the germline ends. The CDR3 is made up of 14 amino acids. The CDR3: CASSFQGKGYEQYF. Here the CDR3 DNA reads TGTGCCAGCAGTTTCCAGGGCAAGGGCTACGAGCAGTACTTC.